A single sample gave rise to the 4 T cell receptor beta chains below, sequenced in a study of shared clonotypes between healthy human individuals. The assay was immunoSEQ multiplex PCR, and TCRdb's table has in-frame clones only and misses some. The sample shows about 600,000 clones, about 80% of them seen only once. The sample taken for sequencing was PBMCs. The receptors stem from a woman aged 40 to 49 in good health. Some clones in this sample may be carry-over from other donors' samples.

The V gene is TRBV4-1, the J gene TRBJ2-3; no reliable D call. The CDR3 is made up of 14 amino acids. V was pared by 1 base and J by 2 bases, with 7 bases between. Germline assignment: CDR1 MGHRA and CDR2 YSYEKL. For the CDR3, the DNA is TGCGCCAGCAGCCAAGTCGACATCACAGATACGCAGTATTTT. Its protein product is CASSQVDITDTQYF.

The table lists this clone with many counts. Germline is not matched at one junction end, which may reflect a read error. The genes are TRBV11-2 and TRBJ2-2; 10 bases map to TRBD2. The CDR3 length is 15 residues. Germline V CDR1 and CDR2: SGHAT, FQNNGV. CDR3 protein: CASRLAGGSTGELFF. DNA for the CDR3: TGTGCCAGCAGGTTAGCGGGAGGAAGCACCGGGGAGCTGTTTTTT.

V is TRBV5-1 and J is TRBJ2-1, with 8 bases aligning to TRBD2. CDR1 is SGHRS and CDR2 is YFSETQ in the germline V gene. This CDR3 comprises 16 residues. V dropped 3 bases and J dropped 5; count of bases not matched to a gene: 10. CDR3 DNA: TGCGCCAGCAGCTCTGAACTAGCGGCTCCAAACAATGAGCAGTTCTTC. It yields the protein CASSSELAAPNNEQFF.

On this clone: This sample includes further DNA sequences coding for the same CDR3. The chain has TRBV7-9 and TRBJ2-7; TRBD1 is a possible D gene (5 bases). V was trimmed by 1 base and J by 4 bases, leaving 11 bases between them. The CDR3 spans 14 residues. Germline lookup yields CDR1 SEHNR and CDR2 FQNEAQ (reference sequence). CDR3 sequence: CASSLGGLGYEQYF. The CDR3 DNA reads TGTGCCAGCAGCTTAGGGGGCTTAGGGTACGAGCAGTACTTC.